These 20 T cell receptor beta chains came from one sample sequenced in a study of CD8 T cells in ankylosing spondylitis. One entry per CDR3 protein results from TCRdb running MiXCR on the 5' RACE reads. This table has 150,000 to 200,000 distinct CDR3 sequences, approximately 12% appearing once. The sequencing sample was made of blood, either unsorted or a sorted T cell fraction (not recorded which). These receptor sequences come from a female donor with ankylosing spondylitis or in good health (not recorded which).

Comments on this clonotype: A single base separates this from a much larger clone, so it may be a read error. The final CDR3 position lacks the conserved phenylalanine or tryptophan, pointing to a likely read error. CDR3 DNA: TGTGCCAGCAGTTTTTCGAACGGGAGGGTTCCCTACGAGCAGTACTTG. Translated: CASSFSNGRVPYEQYL. The V gene is TRBV12-3 or TRBV12-4, the J gene TRBJ2-7, with 8 bases matching TRBD2. With 3 bases clipped from V and 2 bases from J, the junction kept 9 bases outside the gene matches. The CDR3 consists of 16 residues.

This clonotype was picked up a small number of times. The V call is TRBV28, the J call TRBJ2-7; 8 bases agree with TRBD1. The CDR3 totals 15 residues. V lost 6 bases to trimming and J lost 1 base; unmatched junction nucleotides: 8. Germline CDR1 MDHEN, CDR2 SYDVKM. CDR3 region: CASRLPGQASYEQYF. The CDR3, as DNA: TGTGCCAGCAGACTACCGGGACAGGCTTCCTACGAGCAGTACTTC.

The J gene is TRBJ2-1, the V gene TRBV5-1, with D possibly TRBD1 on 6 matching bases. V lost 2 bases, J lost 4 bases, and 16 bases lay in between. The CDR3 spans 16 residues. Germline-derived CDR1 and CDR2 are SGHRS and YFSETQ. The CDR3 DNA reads TGCGCCAGCAGCTTAAGGACAGCGACGATTTACAATGAGCAGTTCTTC. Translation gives CASSLRTATIYNEQFF. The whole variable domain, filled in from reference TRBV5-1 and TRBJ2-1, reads KAGVTQTPRYLIKTRGQQVTLSCSPISGHRSVSWYQQTPGQGLQFLFEYFSETQRNKGNFPGRFSGRQFSNSRSEMNVSTLELGDSALYLCASSLRTATIYNEQFFGPGTRLTVL.

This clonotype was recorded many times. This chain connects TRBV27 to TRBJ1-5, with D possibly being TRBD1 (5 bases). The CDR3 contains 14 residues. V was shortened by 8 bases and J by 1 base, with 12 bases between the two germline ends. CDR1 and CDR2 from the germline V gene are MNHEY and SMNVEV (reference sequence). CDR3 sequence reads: CASSWGGSNQPQHF. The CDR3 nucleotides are TGTGCCAGCTCCTGGGGGGGGAGCAATCAGCCCCAGCATTTT.

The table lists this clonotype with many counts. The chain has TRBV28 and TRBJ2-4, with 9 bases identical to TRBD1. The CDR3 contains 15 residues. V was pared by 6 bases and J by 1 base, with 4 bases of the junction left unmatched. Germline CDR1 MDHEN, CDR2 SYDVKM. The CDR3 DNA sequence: TGTGCCAGCAGGACTACAGGGGGCGCCAAAAACATTCAGTACTTC. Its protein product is CASRTTGGAKNIQYF.

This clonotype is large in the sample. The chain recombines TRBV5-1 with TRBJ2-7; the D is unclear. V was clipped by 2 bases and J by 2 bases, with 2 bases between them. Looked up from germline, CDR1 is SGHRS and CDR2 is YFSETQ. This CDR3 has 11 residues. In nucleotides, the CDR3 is TGCGCCAGCAGCTTTACCTACGAGCAGTACTTC. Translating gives CASSFTYEQYF. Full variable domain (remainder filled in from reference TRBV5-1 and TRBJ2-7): KAGVTQTPRYLIKTRGQQVTLSCSPISGHRSVSWYQQTPGQGLQFLFEYFSETQRNKGNFPGRFSGRQFSNSRSEMNVSTLELGDSALYLCASSFTYEQYFGPGTRLTVT.

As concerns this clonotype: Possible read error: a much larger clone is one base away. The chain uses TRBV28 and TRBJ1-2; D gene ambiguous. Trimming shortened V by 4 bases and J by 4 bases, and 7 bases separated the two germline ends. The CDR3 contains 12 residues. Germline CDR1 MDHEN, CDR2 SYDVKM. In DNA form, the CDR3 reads TGTGCCAGCAGTTCGTTCGCCTATGGCTACACCTTC. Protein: CASSSFAYGYTF.

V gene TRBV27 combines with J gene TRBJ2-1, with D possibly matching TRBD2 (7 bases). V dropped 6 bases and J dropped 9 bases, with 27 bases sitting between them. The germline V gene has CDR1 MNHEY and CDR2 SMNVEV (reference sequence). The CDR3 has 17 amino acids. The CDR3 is CASRLLGGEPSHPEQFF. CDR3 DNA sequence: TGTGCCAGCAGATTACTAGGGGGGGAGCCATCCCATCCTGAGCAGTTCTTC.

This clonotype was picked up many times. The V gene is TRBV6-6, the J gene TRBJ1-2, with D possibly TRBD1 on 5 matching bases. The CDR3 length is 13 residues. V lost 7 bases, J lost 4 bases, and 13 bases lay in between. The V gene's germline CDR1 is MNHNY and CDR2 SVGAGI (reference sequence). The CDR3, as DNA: TGTGCCAGCATCCTTACCGGGGGCTATGGCTACACCTTC. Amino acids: CASILTGGYGYTF.

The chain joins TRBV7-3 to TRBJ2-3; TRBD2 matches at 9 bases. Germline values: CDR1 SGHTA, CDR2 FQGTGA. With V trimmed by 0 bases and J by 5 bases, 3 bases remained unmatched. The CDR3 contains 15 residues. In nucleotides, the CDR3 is TGTGCCAGCAGCTTAACAGCGGGAGGCGGAGATACGCAGTATTTT. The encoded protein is CASSLTAGGGDTQYF.

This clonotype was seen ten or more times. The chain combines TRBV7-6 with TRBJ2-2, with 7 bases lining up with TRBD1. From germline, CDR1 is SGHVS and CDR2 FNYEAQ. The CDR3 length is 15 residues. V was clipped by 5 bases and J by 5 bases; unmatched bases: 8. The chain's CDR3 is CASSSRDRLTGELFF. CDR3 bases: TGTGCCAGCAGCAGCCGGGACAGACTTACCGGGGAGCTGTTTTTT.

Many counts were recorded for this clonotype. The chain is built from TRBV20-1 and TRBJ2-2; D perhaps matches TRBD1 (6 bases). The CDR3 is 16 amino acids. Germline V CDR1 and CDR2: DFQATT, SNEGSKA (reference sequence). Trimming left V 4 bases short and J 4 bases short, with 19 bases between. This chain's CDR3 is CSAKKSRQGPTGELFF. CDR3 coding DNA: TGCAGTGCTAAAAAGTCCCGGCAGGGGCCCACCGGGGAGCTGTTTTTT.

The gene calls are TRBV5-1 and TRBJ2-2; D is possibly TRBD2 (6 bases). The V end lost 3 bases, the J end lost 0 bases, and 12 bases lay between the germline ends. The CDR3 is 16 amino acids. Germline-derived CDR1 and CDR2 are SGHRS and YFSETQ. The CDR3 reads CASSSGAGSNTGELFF. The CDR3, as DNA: TGCGCCAGCAGCTCCGGGGCGGGATCGAACACCGGGGAGCTGTTTTTT.

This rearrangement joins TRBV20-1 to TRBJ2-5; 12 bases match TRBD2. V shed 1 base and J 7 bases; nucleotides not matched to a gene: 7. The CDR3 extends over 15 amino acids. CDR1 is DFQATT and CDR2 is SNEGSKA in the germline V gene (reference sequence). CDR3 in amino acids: CSARGASGRVATQYF. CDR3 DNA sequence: TGCAGTGCTAGAGGAGCTAGCGGGAGGGTCGCGACCCAGTACTTC.

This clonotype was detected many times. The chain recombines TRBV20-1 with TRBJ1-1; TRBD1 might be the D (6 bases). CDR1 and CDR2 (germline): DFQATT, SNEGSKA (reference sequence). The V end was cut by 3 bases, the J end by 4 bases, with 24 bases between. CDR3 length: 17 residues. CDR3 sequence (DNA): TGCAGTGCTAGGCACCCCGGGGGCACATCCGTGGGCACTGAAGCTTTCTTT. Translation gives CSARHPGGTSVGTEAFF.

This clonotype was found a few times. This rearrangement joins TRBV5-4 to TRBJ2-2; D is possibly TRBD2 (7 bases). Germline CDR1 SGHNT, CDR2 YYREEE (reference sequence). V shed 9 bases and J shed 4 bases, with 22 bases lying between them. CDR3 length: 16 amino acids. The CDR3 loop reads CATLLQGRASTGELFF. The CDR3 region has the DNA TGTGCCACCCTCCTTCAGGGGAGGGCATCCACCGGGGAGCTGTTTTTT.

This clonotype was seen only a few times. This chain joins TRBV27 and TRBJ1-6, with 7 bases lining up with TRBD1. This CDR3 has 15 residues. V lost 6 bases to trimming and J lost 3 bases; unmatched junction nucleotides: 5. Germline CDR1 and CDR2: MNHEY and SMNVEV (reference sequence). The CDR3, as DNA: TGTGCCAGCAGGGGAGGGGGCGTCTATAATTCACCCCTCCACTTT. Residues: CASRGGGVYNSPLHF.

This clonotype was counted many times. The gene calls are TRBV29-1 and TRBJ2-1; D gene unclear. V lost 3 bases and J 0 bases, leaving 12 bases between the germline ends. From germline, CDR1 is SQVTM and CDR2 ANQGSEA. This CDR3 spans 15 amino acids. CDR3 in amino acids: CSVDGPRSSYNEQFF. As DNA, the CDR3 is TGCAGCGTTGACGGGCCCAGAAGCTCCTACAATGAGCAGTTCTTC.

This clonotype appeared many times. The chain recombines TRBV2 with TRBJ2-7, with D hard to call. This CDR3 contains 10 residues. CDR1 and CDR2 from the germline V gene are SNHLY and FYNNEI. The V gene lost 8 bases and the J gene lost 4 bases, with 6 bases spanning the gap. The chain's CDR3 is CASAIYEQYF. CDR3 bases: TGTGCCAGCGCCATTTACGAGCAGTACTTC.

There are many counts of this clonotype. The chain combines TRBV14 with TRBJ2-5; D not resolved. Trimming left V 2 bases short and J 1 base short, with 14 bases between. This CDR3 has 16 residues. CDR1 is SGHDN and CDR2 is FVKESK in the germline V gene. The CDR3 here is CASSQTFGGLQETQYF. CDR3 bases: TGTGCCAGCAGCCAAACTTTTGGCGGTCTCCAAGAGACCCAGTACTTC.